This T cell receptor (beta chain) is drawn from a study of blood T cell repertoires in COVID-19. In the study overall: From T cells, B-cell-depleted T cells, or PBMCs came the material, which was cDNA or gDNA.

Libraries were prepared by immunoSEQ multiplex PCR; TCRdb keeps only in-frame clonotypes and omits some of them. The table shows a few hundred thousand clones, with around 89% occurring only once. V was pared by 7 bases and J by 4 bases, with 19 bases between. CDR1 and CDR2 from the germline V gene are SNHLY and FYNNEI. This CDR3 has 15 residues. Material: peripheral blood. The V gene is TRBV2, the J gene TRBJ1-2; D possibly corresponds to TRBD1 (5 bases). The origin of this receptor is a woman aged 60-75 years with COVID-19, enrolled during active disease. CDR3 loop: CASTLATVTLYGYTF. CDR3 nucleotide sequence: TGTGCCAGCACCCTGGCGACAGTAACCCTCTATGGCTACACCTTC. Combining the CDR3 with reference TRBV2 and TRBJ1-2 gives the whole variable domain EPEVTQTPSHQVTQMGQEVILRCVPISNHLYFYWYRQILGQKVEFLVSFYNNEISEKSEIFDDQFSVERPDGSNFTLKIRSTKLEDSAMYFCASTLATVTLYGYTFGSGTRLTVV.